A single sample gave rise to the 20 T cell receptor beta chains below, sequenced in a study of cytomegalovirus exposure and HLA in healthy donors. In the PCR, 60 Vbeta and 13 Jbeta primers were used. The data were produced by immunoSEQ multiplex PCR, yet TCRdb's version contains in-frame clones alone and is incomplete. The table includes approximately 110,000 clones, around four fifths detected once. Sequencing was done on a sample of PBMCs. The receptors here all came from a man aged 25 to 45 in good health and CMV-seronegative.

This clone was seen a single time. CDR3 protein: CASSLGGKTSYEQYF. DNA for the CDR3: TGTGCCAGCAGCTTAGGGGGCAAAACCTCCTACGAGCAGTACTTC. V and J are TRBV7-9 and TRBJ2-7; tentative D call: TRBD1 (5 bases). The CDR3 is 15 residues long. Trimming stripped 1 base from V and 0 bases from J, with 10 bases between. Per the germline V gene, CDR1 is SEHNR and CDR2 is FQNEAQ (reference sequence).

V is TRBV10-3 and J is TRBJ2-7; no clear D. The germline V gene has CDR1 ENHRY and CDR2 SYGVKD. The V end was cut by 0 bases, the J end by 0 bases, with 6 bases between. The CDR3 is 14 residues long. The DNA of the CDR3 is TGTGCCATCAGTGAGTCGCGTAGCTCCTACGAGCAGTACTTC. This gives the protein CAISESRSSYEQYF.

The V call is TRBV14, the J call TRBJ1-2; D might be TRBD1 (5 bases). The CDR3 runs 14 residues. Looked up from germline, CDR1 is SGHDN and CDR2 is FVKESK. V was cut by 4 bases and J by 2 bases, with 11 bases left in between. CDR3 sequence: CASSPARGNYGYTF. CDR3 nucleotides: TGTGCCAGCAGCCCCGCCCGGGGGAACTATGGCTACACCTTC.

The table lists this clone with a count of one. The V and J genes are TRBV7-9 and TRBJ1-2; the D is unclear. V lost 3 bases to trimming and J lost 8 bases, with 13 bases between them. This CDR3 has 13 residues. Germline CDR1 and CDR2: SEHNR and FQNEAQ (reference sequence). CDR3 residues: CASSFPGVGGYTF. CDR3 nucleotides: TGTGCCAGCAGCTTCCCGGGAGTAGGAGGCTACACCTTC.

This chain links TRBV19 with TRBJ1-6; 8 bases match TRBD1. Germline CDR1 LNHDA, CDR2 SQIVND (reference sequence). The CDR3 covers 19 residues. V dropped 2 bases and J dropped 8; count of bases not matched to a gene: 17. This CDR3 is CASSILRTGRANSDSPLHF. The CDR3 DNA follows: TGTGCCAGTAGTATACTGAGGACAGGGAGGGCGAATTCGGATTCACCCCTCCACTTT.

This rearrangement joins TRBV10-3 to TRBJ1-1, with 11 bases aligning to TRBD1. V lost 4 bases, J lost 2 bases, and 0 bases stayed unmatched. The CDR3 has 14 amino acids. Germline lookup yields CDR1 ENHRY and CDR2 SYGVKD. The CDR3 spells CAISGTGGNTEAFF. In nucleotides, the CDR3 is TGTGCCATCAGTGGGACAGGGGGCAACACTGAAGCTTTCTTT.

This chain connects TRBV25-1 to TRBJ2-2, with D unclear. Germline V CDR1 and CDR2: MGHDK, SYGVNS. The CDR3 contains 15 residues. V lost 2 bases and J 10 bases, leaving 17 bases between the germline ends. The CDR3 here is CASSERLVDASELFF. CDR3 DNA: TGTGCCAGCAGTGAACGACTTGTAGATGCTTCGGAGCTGTTTTTT.

This rearrangement joins TRBV25-1 to TRBJ1-4; D is perhaps TRBD1 (5 bases). Germline V gives CDR1 MGHDK, CDR2 SYGVNS. This CDR3 spans 14 amino acids. V was clipped by 3 bases and J by 8 bases, with 13 bases between them. The chain's CDR3 is CASSDPGTGEKLFF. CDR3 in DNA: TGTGCCAGCAGTGACCCCGGGACTGGGGAAAAACTGTTTTTT.

This chain joins TRBV4-1 and TRBJ1-1; possible D gene TRBD1, 6 bases. This CDR3 is 14 amino acids long. V lost 1 base and J lost 5, with 11 bases in between. Germline V lookup: CDR1 MGHRA, CDR2 YSYEKL. For the CDR3, the DNA is TGCGCCAGCAGCCAAGGGTCCACAGGGACTGAAGCTTTCTTT. Translated, it gives CASSQGSTGTEAFF.

The J gene is TRBJ2-1, the V gene TRBV5-8; 12 bases line up with TRBD2. CDR1 is SGHTS and CDR2 is YDEGEE in the germline V gene. Trimming took 4 bases from V and 3 from J; bases not matched to a gene: 2. The CDR3 is 15 residues long. In DNA form, the CDR3 reads TGTGCCAGCAGCCGGACTAGCGGGATCTACAATGAGCAGTTCTTC. This encodes CASSRTSGIYNEQFF.

The rearrangement joins TRBV10-3 to TRBJ2-1, with TRBD1 matching 10 bases. Germline values: CDR1 ENHRY, CDR2 SYGVKD. This CDR3 contains 14 residues. The junction had 4 bases not matched to a gene; V was cut back by 7 bases and J by 4 bases. CDR3 loop: CAITGQGGYNEQFF. The CDR3 region has the DNA TGTGCCATCACTGGACAGGGGGGATACAATGAGCAGTTCTTC.

The rearrangement joins TRBV5-1 to TRBJ1-4, with 9 bases that match TRBD1. This CDR3 has 15 residues. V shed 5 bases, J shed 8 bases, and the junction held 10 bases outside the gene matches. Looked up from germline, CDR1 is SGHRS and CDR2 is YFSETQ. For the CDR3, the DNA is TGCGCCAGCAGGTACACCGGGACAGGGAACGAAAAACTGTTTTTT. Residues: CASRYTGTGNEKLFF. Full variable domain (remainder filled in from reference TRBV5-1 and TRBJ1-4): KAGVTQTPRYLIKTRGQQVTLSCSPISGHRSVSWYQQTPGQGLQFLFEYFSETQRNKGNFPGRFSGRQFSNSRSEMNVSTLELGDSALYLCASRYTGTGNEKLFFGSGTQLSVL.

This chain connects TRBV9 to TRBJ2-1; D may be TRBD2 (6 bases). Germline CDR1 SGDLS, CDR2 YYNGEE. The CDR3 totals 16 residues. The V gene lost 3 bases and the J gene lost 5 bases, with 18 bases spanning the gap. The CDR3 nucleotides are TGTGCCAGCAGCGCCAACCGCGCGGGAACACACAATGAGCAGTTCTTC. This codes for CASSANRAGTHNEQFF.

The chain is built from TRBV11-2 and TRBJ1-5; D is unresolved. Germline V lookup: CDR1 SGHAT, CDR2 FQNNGV. Trimming cost V 3 bases and J 1 base, with 10 bases left between them. This CDR3 comprises 15 residues. The CDR3 sequence is CASSFSGLSNQPQHF. The DNA for the CDR3 is TGTGCCAGCAGCTTCAGCGGGTTAAGCAATCAGCCCCAGCATTTT. Supplemented by reference TRBV11-2 and TRBJ1-5, the full variable domain reads EAGVAQSPRYKIIEKRQSVAFWCNPISGHATLYWYQQILGQGPKLLIQFQNNGVVDDSQLPKDRFSAERLKGVDSTLKIQPAKLEDSAVYLCASSFSGLSNQPQHFGDGTRLSIL.

The chain couples TRBV10-1 to TRBJ1-1; 7 nucleotides match TRBD1. The CDR3 extends over 13 amino acids. After removal of 7 bases from V and 0 bases from J, the junction contained 2 bases not matched to a gene. CDR1 and CDR2 from the germline V gene are WNHNN and SYGVQD (reference sequence). As DNA, the CDR3 is TGCGCCAGCAAGGGACAGCTGAACACTGAAGCTTTCTTT. This gives the protein CASKGQLNTEAFF.

J is TRBJ1-4 and V is TRBV5-6; 10 bases match TRBD1. Unmatched junction bases numbered 12, after V lost 3 bases and J lost 7 bases. The CDR3 sequence is 17 residues long. Germline loops: CDR1 SGHDT, CDR2 YYEEEE. The CDR3 spells CASSWGPGQGSVEKLFF. For the CDR3, the DNA is TGTGCCAGCAGCTGGGGGCCGGGACAGGGGTCGGTTGAAAAACTGTTTTTT.

This clone was seen just once. The CDR3 DNA follows: TGTGCCAGCAGACTACCAACCGGGGAGCTGTTTTTT. Translation gives CASRLPTGELFF. V and J are TRBV6-1 and TRBJ2-2, with D hard to call. V was shortened by 6 bases and J by 5 bases, with 7 bases between the two germline ends. In germline, CDR1 is MNHNS, CDR2 SASEGT. The CDR3 loop spans 12 amino acids.

The V call is TRBV7-9, the J call TRBJ2-3; 11 bases are a match to TRBD1. CDR3 length: 15 amino acids. Germline V lookup: CDR1 SEHNR, CDR2 FQNEAQ (reference sequence). The junction had 5 bases not matched to a gene; V was cut back by 5 bases and J by 4 bases. The CDR3 here is CASSRTGGMADTQYF. In DNA form, the CDR3 reads TGTGCCAGCAGCCGGACAGGGGGCATGGCAGATACGCAGTATTTT. The entire variable domain, with the rest obtained from reference TRBV7-9 and TRBJ2-3, is as follows: DTGVSQNPRHKITKRGQNVTFRCDPISEHNRLYWYRQTLGQGPEFLTYFQNEAQLEKSRLLSDRFSAERPKGSFSTLEIQRTEQGDSAMYLCASSRTGGMADTQYFGPGTRLTVL.

This clone appeared once. The J gene is TRBJ1-1, the V gene TRBV6-1; a possible D gene is TRBD1 (6 bases). The germline V gene has CDR1 MNHNS and CDR2 SASEGT. The CDR3 spans 16 residues. V lost 3 bases and J 5 bases, leaving 19 bases between the germline ends. The CDR3 bases are TGTGCCAGCAGTGACCGGCCTGCAGGGGTGGGGACTGAAGCTTTCTTT. Its protein product is CASSDRPAGVGTEAFF.

This sequence joins TRBV5-1 and TRBJ2-5; tentatively, D is TRBD1 (5 bases). Germline CDR1 is SGHRS and CDR2 is YFSETQ. V shed 2 bases and J shed 2 bases, with 10 bases lying between them. CDR3 length: 14 amino acids. CDR3 residues: CASSLQATQETQYF. The CDR3 region has the DNA TGCGCCAGCAGCTTACAGGCGACACAAGAGACCCAGTACTTC.